The rows below give T cell receptor beta chains drawn from one sample of a study of beta chain features in type 1 diabetes. Assay used: immunoSEQ multiplex PCR; TCRdb lists only in-frame clones, some missing. This sample has 680,000 or so clones; roughly 12% occur once, and the top ten carry 0.02% to 0.025%. The sequencing input was naive CD4+ T cells from blood. These receptors all stem from a man aged 18 to 35 with type 1 diabetes. Both conserved end residues are part of each CDR3. The D gene is left open where the match is weak. Where a row states a size, it is once, few, many or the class of an expanded clone; other rows omit it.

V gene	D gene	J gene	clone size	CDR3 DNA	CDR3 protein
TRBV6-1	TRBD1	TRBJ1-1	NA	TGTGCCAGCAGGAGGCAGGGGGACACTGAAGCTTTCTTT	CASRRQGDTEAFF
TRBV6-6	TRBD1	TRBJ2-7	NA	TGTGCCAGCAGTTACTCGGGGGACAGGCGTCCCTACGAGCAGTACTTC	CASSYSGDRRPYEQYF
TRBV29-1	NA	TRBJ2-3	NA	TGCAGCGCGACAGTGGGGAACACAGATACGCAGTATTTT	CSATVGNTDTQYF
TRBV10-3	NA	TRBJ1-1	few	TGTGCCATCAGTGAAGGGGGTCAGATGAACACTGAAGCTTTCTTT	CAISEGGQMNTEAFF
TRBV11-2	TRBD2	TRBJ2-7	few	TGTGCCAGCAGCTTAGATGCTAGCGGAGTCTACGAGCAGTACTTC	CASSLDASGVYEQYF
TRBV6-5	NA	TRBJ2-2	few	TGTGCCAGCAGTTCAACGGGGTCAGGGGAGCTGTTTTTT	CASSSTGSGELFF
TRBV10-3	NA	TRBJ1-2	NA	TGTGCCATCAGTGAGTCAACAGCCTATTCTAACTATGGCTACACCTTC	CAISESTAYSNYGYTF
TRBV28	TRBD1	TRBJ2-1	few	TGTGCCAGCAGTTCCGGGACAGGGAGGTACAATGAGCAGTTCTTC	CASSSGTGRYNEQFF
TRBV28	NA	TRBJ2-4	few	TGTGCCAGCAGTGGGGAATCCCCGGGCTTGGCCAAAAACATTCAGTACTTC	CASSGESPGLAKNIQYF
TRBV6-5	NA	TRBJ2-1	few	TGTGCCAGCACGCGGGGCAGCATAAACAATGAGCAGTTCTTC	CASTRGSINNEQFF
TRBV5-1	TRBD2	TRBJ2-5	NA	TGCGCCAGCAGCTTGGGGCTAGCGGGGTTGGAGACCCAGTACTTC	CASSLGLAGLETQYF
TRBV28	NA	TRBJ1-2	few	TGTGCCAGCGTTGTCGCACCAAATGGCTACACCTTC	CASVVAPNGYTF
TRBV6-5	TRBD1	TRBJ1-2	few	TGTGCCAGCAGTTACTCTTTGTGGACAGGGGGCTTCGGCTACACCTTC	CASSYSLWTGGFGYTF
TRBV7-9	NA	TRBJ1-5	few	TGTGCCAGCAGCCCCCATGGGGGCAATCAGCCCCAGCATTTT	CASSPHGGNQPQHF
TRBV20-1	NA	TRBJ1-2	NA	TGCAGTGCTAAAGCTGGCTATGGCTACACCTTC	CSAKAGYGYTF
TRBV2	NA	TRBJ1-5	few	TGTGCCAGCAATCCTCAGCCCCAGCATTTT	CASNPQPQHF
TRBV30	NA	TRBJ1-1	few	TGTGCCTGGGGACAGCTACTAAACACTGAAGCTTTCTTT	CAWGQLLNTEAFF
TRBV15	NA	TRBJ2-5	NA	TGTGCCACCAGCAGAGAAACATTTGGGCGGAAACAAGAGACCCAGTACTTC	CATSRETFGRKQETQYF
TRBV21-1	NA	TRBJ2-1	NA	TGTGCCAGCAGCAAAGCGGTCGTCTCCTACAATGAGCAGTTCTTC	CASSKAVVSYNEQFF
TRBV13	TRBD1	TRBJ2-7	few	TGTGCCAGCAGCCCCGGCGACAGGGCTTCCCACGAGCAGTACTTC	CASSPGDRASHEQYF
TRBV7-9	NA	TRBJ1-1	NA	TGTGCCAGCAGCTTACGCGTGGGGGTAGACACTGAAGCTTTCTTT	CASSLRVGVDTEAFF
TRBV4-1	NA	TRBJ2-1	NA	TGCGCCAGCAGCCAGCCATCCGGAACTTACAATGAGCAGTTCTTC	CASSQPSGTYNEQFF
TRBV4-1	NA	TRBJ1-1	NA	TGCGCCAGCAGCCAAGATAGGCTAGGCAGGGGAGGGATTGTGTCCCGCACTGAAGCTTTCTTT	CASSQDRLGRGGIVSRTEAFF
TRBV21-1	NA	TRBJ1-5	NA	TGTGCCAATCTTAGGGACCGGGAATTCAATCAGCCCCAGCATTTT	CANLRDREFNQPQHF
TRBV19	TRBD2	TRBJ2-5	NA	TGTGCCAGTACCATCTCCGGGACTAGCGGATGGGAGACCCAGTACTTC	CASTISGTSGWETQYF
TRBV28	NA	TRBJ2-1	few	TGTGCCAGCACGCCCTACTCCTACAATGAGCAGTTCTTC	CASTPYSYNEQFF
TRBV5-8	NA	TRBJ1-1	few	TGTGCCAGCAGCTTGTACACTGAAGCTTTCTTT	CASSLYTEAFF
TRBV6-1	TRBD1	TRBJ1-2	once	TGTGCCAGCAGTGAAGAATGGGACAGGGTCTATGGCTACACCTTC	CASSEEWDRVYGYTF
TRBV11-2	TRBD1	TRBJ2-3	few	TGTGCCAGCAGCCGGGACAGGGTTGTCGCAGATACGCAGTATTTT	CASSRDRVVADTQYF
TRBV29-1	NA	TRBJ1-6	NA	TGCAGCGTTGAAGAGGTCAGTGGTTCACCCCTCCACTTT	CSVEEVSGSPLHF
TRBV19	NA	TRBJ1-5	NA	TGTGCCAGTATTAACATCGGCGGCAATCAGCCCCAGCATTTT	CASINIGGNQPQHF
TRBV5-1	NA	TRBJ2-1	NA	TGCGCCAGCAGCTTGGCGGCAGGGGTCTTCTTC	CASSLAAGVFF
TRBV9	NA	TRBJ1-2	many	TGTGCCAGCAGCGTAGGAGTTGGCGGCTACACCTTC	CASSVGVGGYTF
TRBV30	NA	TRBJ1-5	NA	TGTGCCTGGAGTGCAGGGGCGGCAATGCATAGCAATCAGCCCCAGCATTTT	CAWSAGAAMHSNQPQHF
TRBV5-6	NA	TRBJ2-5	few	TGTGCCAGCAGCTCGGCTGGGACTTCGATCCAAGAGACCCAGTACTTC	CASSSAGTSIQETQYF
TRBV5-1	TRBD2	TRBJ2-3	few	TGCGCCAGCAGCTTCGGACTAGAGGCAGATACGCAGTATTTT	CASSFGLEADTQYF
TRBV30	NA	TRBJ1-3	NA	TGTGCCTGGAGTTGGCGGGGCGGTGGAAACACCATATATTTT	CAWSWRGGGNTIYF
TRBV30	NA	TRBJ1-6	few	TGTGCCTGGAGCCCTCGGACCCAAACGAGCTCCTATAATTCACCCCTCCACTTT	CAWSPRTQTSSYNSPLHF
TRBV9	NA	TRBJ2-1	few	TGTGCCAGCAGCGTAGTATCGGGCCCGCAGTTCTTC	CASSVVSGPQFF
TRBV18	NA	TRBJ1-1	NA	TGTGCCAGCTCACCACTGCCGGACCTTGTCAACACTGAAGCTTTCTTT	CASSPLPDLVNTEAFF